What follows describes a single TCR beta chain. The antigen remains undetermined. Splitting the CD4+ cells yielded a CD45RA+ naive subset and a CD45RA-negative memory subset. These data come from a study of shared clonotypes between healthy human individuals. Study findings and constraints: Generally, naive subsets (rather than memory subsets) showed larger estimated richness. When naive CD4 clonotypes were compared across a handful of donors, 5% to 5.5% were shared.

There are 14 residues in the CDR3. Germline lookup yields CDR1 SQVTM and CDR2 ANQGSEA. Trimming left V 7 bases short and J 1 base short, with 16 bases between. The authors' processing: Quality scores were absent from the junction-only immunoSEQ sequences, so filtering differed. The repertoire was sequenced with immunoSEQ multiplex PCR; TCRdb's copy has only in-frame clones and lacks some. V, J and clone size are those of that table, while D and trimming were read from the DNA. The data show approximately 1,500,000 clones, around 95% seen once. This receptor was obtained from a man aged 25 to 40 in good health. Sequences were obtained from naive CD4+ T cells sorted from blood. Subset specified: CD45RA+ positively selected. The rearrangement joins TRBV29-1 to TRBJ2-5; D may be TRBD1 (6 bases). CDR3 residues: CSDRGRGVQETQYF. In nucleotides, the CDR3 is TGCAGCGATCGGGGCAGGGGCGTCCAAGAGACCCAGTACTTC.